Shown below are 10 T cell receptor beta chains from a single sample sequenced in a study of blood T cell repertoires in COVID-19. The assay was immunoSEQ multiplex PCR, and TCRdb's table has in-frame clones only and misses some. The table shows over 250,000 clones, with around 84% occurring only once. Sequenced input: PBMCs or T cells enriched from blood (not recorded which). The source of these receptors is a young man with acute COVID-19.

This chain joins TRBV4-1 and TRBJ2-6, with D possibly being TRBD2 (5 bases). The CDR3 sequence is 15 residues long. V was trimmed by 5 bases and J by 9 bases, leaving 17 bases between them. Germline assignment: CDR1 MGHRA and CDR2 YSYEKL. CDR3 amino acids: CASSEAVRVGNVLTF. The CDR3 coding sequence is TGCGCCAGCAGCGAAGCGGTCCGGGTAGGCAACGTCCTGACTTTC.

This chain joins TRBV9 and TRBJ1-2, with TRBD1 as a possible D gene (5 bases). Germline V gene lookup returns CDR1 SGDLS and CDR2 YYNGEE. The CDR3 extends over 13 amino acids. V was pared by 4 bases and J by 5 bases, with 12 bases between. The CDR3 DNA sequence: TGTGCCAGCAGCCCCGGTTCAGGGTATGGCTACACCTTC. Translation gives CASSPGSGYGYTF.

The chain employs TRBV6-1 and TRBJ2-1; 8 bases fit TRBD2. This CDR3 region has 15 residues. V lost 3 bases, J lost 9 bases, and 10 bases stayed unmatched. Germline V gives CDR1 MNHNS, CDR2 SASEGT. In DNA form, the CDR3 reads TGTGCCAGCAGTGAGTCTCGGGGGGGCCTTCCTGAGCAGTTCTTC. It codes for CASSESRGGLPEQFF.

The rearrangement joins TRBV11-2 to TRBJ2-7, with a weak D call TRBD2 (7 bases). Germline-derived CDR1 and CDR2 are SGHAT and FQNNGV. Trimming removed 0 bases at V and 0 bases at J, with 9 bases between. This CDR3 region has 15 residues. CDR3 residues: CASSLERGPSYEQYV. In DNA, the CDR3 is TGTGCCAGCAGCTTAGAGCGGGGGCCCTCCTACGAGCAGTACGTC.

The V gene is TRBV4-3, the J gene TRBJ2-1; 10 nucleotides agree with TRBD2. With 0 bases clipped from V and 1 base from J, the junction kept 3 bases outside the gene matches. The CDR3 runs to 17 residues. The germline gives CDR1 LGHNA, CDR2 YSLEER. The CDR3 here is CASSQDTSGISYNEQFF. In DNA form, the CDR3 reads TGCGCCAGCAGCCAAGATACTAGCGGGATTTCCTACAATGAGCAGTTCTTC.

This sequence joins TRBV18 and TRBJ2-7; TRBD2 matches at 9 bases. Germline V gene sequence: CDR1 KGHSH, CDR2 LQKENI. The ends lost 3 bases at V and 10 bases at J; junction bases unmatched: 13. This CDR3 region has 15 residues. As DNA, the CDR3 is TGTGCCAGCTCACCGTCCGGGACTAGCTCAACTGGTCAGTACGTC. It is translated as CASSPSGTSSTGQYV.

The J gene is TRBJ2-2, the V gene TRBV19; 7 nucleotides align to TRBD1. The CDR3 loop spans 15 amino acids. Germline CDR1 and CDR2: LNHDA and SQIVND (reference sequence). Trimming took 9 bases from V and 0 from J; bases not matched to a gene: 7. As DNA, the CDR3 is TGTGCCAGCCTAGGGGGCGGTGCGAACACCGGGGAGCTGTTTTTT. Its translation: CASLGGGANTGELFF.

The chain combines TRBV6-5 with TRBJ2-2, with D tentatively TRBD2 (5 bases). The CDR3 sequence is 16 residues long. CDR1 and CDR2 (germline): MNHEY, SVGAGI. Trimming shortened V by 2 bases and J by 6 bases, and 16 bases separated the two germline ends. CDR3 sequence: CASSYDPPLAPGELFF. In DNA form, the CDR3 reads TGTGCCAGCAGTTACGATCCACCTCTAGCCCCCGGGGAGCTGTTTTTT.

The chain joins TRBV2 to TRBJ2-7; D possibly corresponds to TRBD1 (7 bases). Germline loops: CDR1 SNHLY, CDR2 FYNNEI. Trimming took off 7 bases at V and 0 bases at J, with 19 bases between the two ends. CDR3 length: 16 residues. CDR3 in amino acids: CASTIHRGGVSYEQYV. For the CDR3, the DNA is TGTGCCAGCACCATCCACAGGGGAGGAGTCTCCTACGAGCAGTACGTC.

The chain uses TRBV19 and TRBJ1-4; no reliable D call. The CDR3 consists of 11 residues. The V and J ends lost 11 bases and 7 bases respectively, with 11 bases between them. The germline V gene encodes CDR1 LNHDA and CDR2 SQIVND (reference sequence). In nucleotides, the CDR3 is TGTGCCGCTCGGGTGGGTGAAAAACTGTTTTTT. Residues: CAARVGEKLFF.